A single sample gave rise to the 29 T cell receptor beta chains below, sequenced in a study of blood T cells in healthy people across ages. A J-beta primer mix and a sample-barcoded 5' primer were used in a second PCR of about 7 to 12 cycles. TCRdb itself ran the 5' RACE reads through MiXCR, one entry per CDR3 protein. The sample consists of under 2 million distinct CDR3 sequences, around 35% of them appearing once. Input material: blood. These receptors came from a woman in her 30s in good health.

The V and J genes are TRBV7-9 and TRBJ1-2; tentative D call: TRBD1 (5 bases). The CDR3 has 18 residues. Germline CDR1 and CDR2: SEHNR and FQNEAQ (reference sequence). Trimming pared 5 bases from V and 2 bases from J, leaving 24 bases between. The CDR3 is CASSPRSLGVTANYGYTF. For the CDR3, the DNA is TGTGCCAGCAGCCCACGGTCTCTGGGGGTGACAGCCAACTATGGCTACACCTTC.

The rearrangement joins TRBV20-1 to TRBJ2-4; D not resolved. From germline, CDR1 is DFQATT and CDR2 SNEGSKA (reference sequence). The CDR3 runs to 16 residues. The V gene lost 0 bases and the J gene lost 0 bases, with 12 bases spanning the gap. This CDR3 is CSAREGSVLAKNIQYF. The CDR3 region has the DNA TGCAGTGCTAGAGAAGGAAGCGTGTTAGCCAAAAACATTCAGTACTTC.

About this clonotype itself: The junction does not match germline at one end; this may be a read error. The chain is built from TRBV4-2 and TRBJ2-5, with TRBD2 as a possible D gene (5 bases). The assigned J gene may be wrong: the sequence end matches TRBJ2-4 better. The CDR3 consists of 15 residues. CDR1 and CDR2 (germline): LGHNA, YNFKEQ. The CDR3 nucleotides are TGTGCCAGCAGCCCCGAGCTAGCAACCAAAAGCATTCAGTACTTC. Protein sequence: CASSPELATKSIQYF.

The chain carries TRBV12-3 or TRBV12-4 and TRBJ1-6; D is unresolved. The CDR3 is made up of 15 amino acids. The V end was cut by 5 bases, the J end by 4 bases, with 12 bases between. The CDR3 loop is CASSPPADYNSPLHF. CDR3 nucleotides: TGTGCCAGCAGTCCCCCTGCGGATTATAATTCACCCCTCCACTTT.

The rearrangement uses TRBV28 and TRBJ2-4; D is unresolved. The DNA end lines up better with TRBJ2-7; the J call may be wrong. CDR3 length: 12 amino acids. Germline V gives CDR1 MDHEN, CDR2 SYDVKM. Here the CDR3 reads CASSYWFHEQYF. The CDR3 DNA follows: TGTGCCAGCAGTTATTGGTTCCACGAGCAGTACTTC.

The chain couples TRBV20-1 to TRBJ2-1, with 9 bases matching TRBD2. V dropped 0 bases and J dropped 1; count of bases not matched to a gene: 10. The CDR3 length is 18 residues. Looked up from germline, CDR1 is DFQATT and CDR2 is SNEGSKA (reference sequence). CDR3 sequence (DNA): TGCAGTGCTAGAGATCTTCGGGCTAGCGGGACTTCCTACAATGAGCAGTTCTTC. It encodes CSARDLRASGTSYNEQFF.

The rearrangement links TRBV5-1 to TRBJ1-4, with D unresolved. The CDR3 contains 14 residues. In germline, CDR1 is SGHRS, CDR2 YFSETQ. The V end was cut by 4 bases, the J end by 6 bases, with 13 bases between. The CDR3 nucleotides are TGCGCCAGCAGCCCAGGACGGGTGGATGAAAAACTGTTTTTT. Translating gives CASSPGRVDEKLFF.

The V gene is TRBV28, the J gene TRBJ2-3; D is perhaps TRBD1 or TRBD2 (6 bases each). V was pared by 6 bases and J by 1 base, with 23 bases between. CDR1 is MDHEN, CDR2 SYDVKM, per germline. The CDR3 totals 18 residues. CDR3 coding DNA: TGTGCCAGCAGAGAACGTGGGACACTCCGCGGGGGCACAGATACGCAGTATTTT. This encodes CASRERGTLRGGTDTQYF.

V and J are TRBV11-2 and TRBJ2-1; the match to TRBD2 covers 8 bases. The germline V gene encodes CDR1 SGHAT and CDR2 FQNNGV. This CDR3 is built from 15 residues. Germline trimming cut 5 bases from V and 7 bases from J; bases unmatched to any gene: 10. The CDR3 spells CASSLGTRSENEQFF. CDR3 DNA sequence: TGTGCCAGCAGCCTTGGGACTAGATCTGAGAATGAGCAGTTCTTC. Full variable domain (outside the CDR3, taken from reference TRBV11-2 and TRBJ2-1): EAGVAQSPRYKIIEKRQSVAFWCNPISGHATLYWYQQILGQGPKLLIQFQNNGVVDDSQLPKDRFSAERLKGVDSTLKIQPAKLEDSAVYLCASSLGTRSENEQFFGPGTRLTVL.

The V call is TRBV9, the J call TRBJ2-5; a possible D gene is TRBD1 (7 bases). The J call may not be correct, given that the DNA end is closer to TRBJ2-7. This CDR3 is built from 14 residues. CDR1 is SGDLS and CDR2 is YYNGEE in the germline V gene. DNA for the CDR3: TGTGCCAGCAGCGTAGTCCAGGGGGGTGGCGAGCAGTACTTC. Amino acid sequence: CASSVVQGGGEQYF.

The chain couples TRBV20-1 to TRBJ1-1; D ambiguous. CDR3 length: 16 amino acids. V was pared by 5 bases and J by 2 bases, with 21 bases between. The germline gives CDR1 DFQATT, CDR2 SNEGSKA (reference sequence). In DNA form, the CDR3 reads TGCAGTGCTTGGGGTGGAGGTAGAGCCATTAACACTGAAGCTTTCTTT. This sequence encodes CSAWGGGRAINTEAFF.

In this sample, this clonotype turned up many times. The chain combines TRBV9 with TRBJ2-7; the match to TRBD2 covers 9 bases. The CDR3 contains 14 residues. Germline CDR1 reads SGDLS; CDR2 reads YYNGEE. After removal of 4 bases from V and 3 bases from J, the junction contained 5 bases not matched to a gene. The CDR3 DNA sequence: TGTGCCAGCAGCCCGCAGACTAGCGGCTACGAGCAGTACTTC. This sequence encodes CASSPQTSGYEQYF.

This clonotype was detected many times. V is TRBV27 and J is TRBJ2-3, with D unclear. CDR1 is MNHEY and CDR2 is SMNVEV in the germline V gene (reference sequence). The V end was cut by 3 bases, the J end by 1 base, with 5 bases between. The CDR3 contains 13 residues. As DNA, the CDR3 is TGTGCCAGCAGTTTCTTCGGCACAGATACGCAGTATTTT. Its protein product is CASSFFGTDTQYF.

The sample holds a few counts of this clonotype. J is TRBJ1-1 and V is TRBV5-5; maybe TRBD1 (6 bases). Germline CDR1 and CDR2: SGHKS and YYEKEE (reference sequence). The germline V and J ends were trimmed by 4 bases and 3 bases, with 16 bases remaining between them. This CDR3 comprises 15 residues. The DNA for the CDR3 is TGTGCCAGCAGCCCAAGGACAGAGAGGGACACTGAAGCTTTCTTT. This translates into CASSPRTERDTEAFF.

The chain couples TRBV6-2 or TRBV6-3 to TRBJ1-2; no clear D gene. CDR1 is MNHEY and CDR2 is SVGEGT in the germline V gene. The CDR3 consists of 13 residues. Trimming cost V 2 bases and J 9 bases, with 13 bases left between them. The CDR3 loop is CASSYNQRLSYTF. As DNA, the CDR3 is TGTGCCAGCAGTTACAATCAAAGGTTGAGCTACACCTTC.

The chain has TRBV11-2 and TRBJ2-7, with D maybe TRBD1 (6 bases). This CDR3 comprises 14 residues. Germline assignment: CDR1 SGHAT and CDR2 FQNNGV. V dropped 4 bases and J dropped 2 bases, with 12 bases sitting between them. The DNA of the CDR3 is TGTGCCAGCAGCTCCCAAGGGGGTACCTACGAGCAGTACTTC. Translated: CASSSQGGTYEQYF.

The sample holds a few counts of this clonotype. The chain is built from TRBV20-1 and TRBJ1-4, with D possibly being TRBD1 (6 bases). Trimming pared 2 bases from V and 2 bases from J, leaving 12 bases between. This CDR3 region has 15 residues. Germline V gene lookup returns CDR1 DFQATT and CDR2 SNEGSKA (reference sequence). CDR3 DNA: TGCAGTGCTAGACTAGGGGGATCCACTAATGAAAAACTGTTTTTT. It codes for CSARLGGSTNEKLFF.

The V call is TRBV5-1, the J call TRBJ2-5; 7 bases line up with TRBD2. V lost 1 base to trimming and J lost 5 bases; unmatched junction nucleotides: 5. The CDR3 covers 14 residues. Germline V gives CDR1 SGHRS, CDR2 YFSETQ. CDR3 sequence (DNA): TGCGCCAGCAGCTTGATGGGGGGGGAGGAGACCCAGTACTTC. This translates into CASSLMGGEETQYF.

This clonotype occurred a few times. Relative to the germline gene, one junction end is altered; a read error may explain this. J is TRBJ2-1 and V is TRBV7-3; TRBD2 matches 12 bases. The CDR3 contains 16 residues. Germline CDR1 and CDR2: SGHTA and FQGTGA. This chain's CDR3 is CTSSSRTSGDNNEQFF. In DNA, the CDR3 is TGTACCAGCAGTTCCCGGACTAGCGGGGACAACAATGAGCAGTTCTTC.

A few counts support this clonotype. The genes are TRBV2 and TRBJ1-5; D is uncertain. Per the germline V gene, CDR1 is SNHLY and CDR2 is FYNNEI. V lost 6 bases to trimming and J lost 0 bases, with 9 bases between them. CDR3 length: 14 residues. The CDR3 is CASRRRISNQPQHF. As DNA, the CDR3 is TGTGCCAGCAGACGAAGGATTAGCAATCAGCCCCAGCATTTT. Supplemented by reference TRBV2 and TRBJ1-5, the full variable domain reads EPEVTQTPSHQVTQMGQEVILRCVPISNHLYFYWYRQILGQKVEFLVSFYNNEISEKSEIFDDQFSVERPDGSNFTLKIRSTKLEDSAMYFCASRRRISNQPQHFGDGTRLSIL.

This clonotype was counted between two and nine times. V gene TRBV5-4 combines with J gene TRBJ2-3, with 7 bases aligning to TRBD2. The germline V gene has CDR1 SGHNT and CDR2 YYREEE (reference sequence). Germline trimming cut 1 base from V and 6 bases from J; bases unmatched to any gene: 14. The CDR3 extends over 17 amino acids. CDR3 region: CASSLLSSGDLRDTQYF. The CDR3 nucleotides are TGTGCCAGCAGCTTGTTATCTAGCGGAGACCTCCGGGATACGCAGTATTTT.

This chain connects TRBV4-2 to TRBJ2-7; TRBD2 agrees at 10 bases. The CDR3 totals 15 residues. V gave up 0 bases and J gave up 3 bases; unmatched junction bases: 2. The germline V gene encodes CDR1 LGHNA and CDR2 YNFKEQ. The CDR3 bases are TGTGCCAGCAGCCAAGACACTAGCGGGAACTACGAGCAGTACTTC. It is translated as CASSQDTSGNYEQYF.

This clonotype was counted many times. The V call is TRBV7-2, the J call TRBJ2-3; 10 nucleotides match TRBD2. This CDR3 has 17 amino acids. In germline, CDR1 is SGHTA, CDR2 FQGNSA. The V segment lost 7 bases and the J segment 2 bases; nucleotides outside the gene matches: 12. The CDR3 nucleotides are TGTGCCAGCACCAGGACGAGGACTAGCGGCTACACAGATACGCAGTATTTT. This sequence encodes CASTRTRTSGYTDTQYF.

This sequence joins TRBV19 and TRBJ2-3, with a weak D call TRBD1 (5 bases). V was shortened by 5 bases and J by 4 bases, with 13 bases between the two germline ends. Germline assignment: CDR1 LNHDA and CDR2 SQIVND (reference sequence). The CDR3 runs 14 residues. Here the CDR3 DNA reads TGTGCCAGTAGTCCCAGACAGATATCAGATACGCAGTATTTT. This gives the protein CASSPRQISDTQYF.

This clonotype was counted ten times or more. The V gene is TRBV9, the J gene TRBJ2-3, with D possibly being TRBD1 (5 bases). The CDR3 extends over 15 amino acids. In germline, CDR1 is SGDLS, CDR2 YYNGEE. V dropped 3 bases and J dropped 0 bases, with 11 bases sitting between them. In DNA, the CDR3 is TGTGCCAGCAGCGCGGACATCGCTAGCACAGATACGCAGTATTTT. Amino acids: CASSADIASTDTQYF.

In this sample, this clonotype turned up a few times. V usage is TRBV12-3 or TRBV12-4 and J usage is TRBJ2-1; TRBD2 matches 12 bases. The V segment lost 6 bases and the J segment 7 bases; nucleotides outside the gene matches: 7. CDR3 size: 15 residues. The DNA for the CDR3 is TGTGCCAGCAGCCTAACTAGCGGGGGGTGGAATGAGCAGTTCTTC. It codes for CASSLTSGGWNEQFF.

With regard to this clonotype: The junction departs from germline at one end; a sequencing error may be responsible. V and J are TRBV5-1 and TRBJ2-1; either TRBD1 or TRBD2 may fit D (5 bases each). This CDR3 comprises 13 residues. CDR1 and CDR2 (germline): SGHRS, YFSETQ. The CDR3 spells CASLGVNGNERFF. The CDR3 DNA sequence: TGCGCCAGCTTGGGGGTAAATGGGAATGAGCGGTTCTTC.

This rearrangement joins TRBV7-3 to TRBJ2-3; the D gene is possibly TRBD1 (5 bases). V shed 4 bases and J shed 6 bases, with 14 bases lying between them. The germline V gene encodes CDR1 SGHTA and CDR2 FQGTGA. The CDR3 spans 14 residues. The CDR3 coding sequence is TGTGCCAGCAGCTCGCACGGTGGGGCCGATACGCAGTATTTT. Translating it yields CASSSHGGADTQYF.

About this clonotype: A read error may be the cause here, since a much bigger clone is one base away. Here the CDR3 reads CASSFYSRRALREQYF. The CDR3 nucleotides read TGTGCCAGCAGTTTTTACTCCAGACGGGCCTTACGGGAGCAGTACTTC. This chain joins TRBV28 and TRBJ2-7, with D unresolved. The germline CDR1 and CDR2 sequences are MDHEN and SYDVKM. The CDR3 sequence is 16 residues long. V lost 3 bases and J 7 bases, leaving 22 bases between the germline ends.